This is a list of T cell receptor beta chains from one sample in a study of blood T cell repertoires in COVID-19. This table comes from immunoSEQ multiplex PCR, and its TCRdb copy is limited to in-frame clones, with some not included. The profile shows 360,000 or so clones, roughly 90% of them singletons. Source material: peripheral blood. These receptors were obtained from a man in his late teens or twenties with active or convalescent COVID-19. CDR3s include the opening cysteine and the closing phenylalanine or tryptophan. D genes are given only for firm matches. Clone size appears in some rows only: once, few, many, or a class for an expanded clone.

j_gene: TRBJ1-4
abundance: NA
v_gene: TRBV7-9
d_gene: NA
CDR3aa: CASSPTPTDEKLFF
CDR3nt: TGTGCCAGCAGCCCAACCCCTACGGATGAAAAACTGTTTTTT

j_gene: TRBJ1-1
abundance: NA
v_gene: TRBV6-5
d_gene: NA
CDR3aa: CASSSRNPHEAFF
CDR3nt: TGTGCCAGCAGTTCCAGGAATCCTCATGAAGCTTTCTTT

j_gene: TRBJ1-5
abundance: NA
v_gene: TRBV7-2
d_gene: NA
CDR3aa: CAGRNEKLNQPQHF
CDR3nt: TGTGCCGGGCGAAACGAAAAGTTGAATCAGCCCCAGCATTTT

j_gene: TRBJ1-1
abundance: NA
v_gene: TRBV12-3/TRBV12-4
d_gene: NA
CDR3aa: CASTSQAGAFF
CDR3nt: TGTGCCAGCACTAGCCAGGCCGGAGCTTTCTTT

j_gene: TRBJ2-5
abundance: NA
v_gene: TRBV7-2
d_gene: TRBD2
CDR3aa: CASRSGLAGVETQYF
CDR3nt: TGTGCCAGCAGATCGGGACTAGCGGGAGTGGAGACCCAGTACTTC

j_gene: TRBJ2-7
abundance: once
v_gene: TRBV29-1
d_gene: NA
CDR3aa: CSAETGYEQYF
CDR3nt: TGCAGCGCAGAAACAGGGTACGAGCAGTACTTC

j_gene: TRBJ1-6
abundance: NA
v_gene: TRBV28
d_gene: NA
CDR3aa: CASSPRGDHSPLHF
CDR3nt: TGTGCCAGCAGTCCCCGGGGGGACCATTCACCCCTCCACTTT

j_gene: TRBJ2-3
abundance: NA
v_gene: TRBV5-1
d_gene: TRBD2
CDR3aa: CASSLGGLANTDTQYF
CDR3nt: TGCGCCAGCAGCTTGGGGGGACTAGCGAACACAGATACGCAGTATTTT

j_gene: TRBJ2-1
abundance: NA
v_gene: TRBV6-2/TRBV6-3
d_gene: TRBD2
CDR3aa: CASSYLGLAGGPRYNEQFF
CDR3nt: TGTGCCAGCAGTTACCTAGGGCTAGCGGGAGGGCCGAGGTACAATGAGCAGTTCTTC

j_gene: TRBJ1-2
abundance: NA
v_gene: TRBV27
d_gene: TRBD1
CDR3aa: CASSGGGVDYGYTF
CDR3nt: TGTGCCAGCTCTGGAGGGGGCGTCGACTATGGCTACACCTTC

j_gene: TRBJ2-7
abundance: NA
v_gene: TRBV28
d_gene: NA
CDR3aa: CASSLRTLRDSWTRAYEQYF
CDR3nt: TGTGCCAGCAGTTTAAGAACCCTTCGGGACTCATGGACACGGGCCTACGAGCAGTACTTC

j_gene: TRBJ2-3
abundance: NA
v_gene: TRBV4-3
d_gene: TRBD2
CDR3aa: CASSQGPRGGSTDTQYF
CDR3nt: TGCGCCAGCAGCCAAGGCCCGCGCGGGGGGAGCACAGATACGCAGTATTTT

j_gene: TRBJ1-5
abundance: NA
v_gene: TRBV6-2/TRBV6-3
d_gene: TRBD1
CDR3aa: CASSPVTGGNQPQHF
CDR3nt: TGTGCCAGCAGTCCCGTGACAGGGGGAAATCAGCCCCAGCATTTT

j_gene: TRBJ2-5
abundance: NA
v_gene: TRBV27
d_gene: TRBD2
CDR3aa: CASRTSAGGGETQYF
CDR3nt: TGTGCCAGCAGGACGAGTGCGGGAGGAGGAGAGACCCAGTACTTC

j_gene: TRBJ1-1
abundance: NA
v_gene: TRBV9
d_gene: TRBD1
CDR3aa: CASSPSGQGHTEAFF
CDR3nt: TGTGCCAGCAGCCCTTCCGGACAGGGGCACACTGAAGCTTTCTTT

j_gene: TRBJ2-5
abundance: NA
v_gene: TRBV7-9
d_gene: NA
CDR3aa: CASSSEETQYF
CDR3nt: TGTGCCAGCAGCAGCGAAGAGACCCAGTACTTC

j_gene: TRBJ2-7
abundance: NA
v_gene: TRBV27
d_gene: NA
CDR3aa: CASSFRAAVSYEQYF
CDR3nt: TGTGCCAGCAGTTTTAGAGCGGCCGTATCCTACGAGCAGTACTTC

j_gene: TRBJ1-1
abundance: once
v_gene: TRBV27
d_gene: TRBD1
CDR3aa: CASSMTGGNTEAFF
CDR3nt: TGTGCCAGCAGCATGACAGGGGGAAACACTGAAGCTTTCTTT

j_gene: TRBJ2-5
abundance: NA
v_gene: TRBV7-3
d_gene: NA
CDR3aa: CASSLFAHPRTQYF
CDR3nt: TGTGCCAGCAGCTTATTCGCGCACCCCCGTACCCAGTACTTC

j_gene: TRBJ2-7
abundance: NA
v_gene: TRBV27
d_gene: TRBD1
CDR3aa: CASSASGTGSSYEQYF
CDR3nt: TGTGCCAGCAGTGCCTCCGGGACAGGGTCTTCTTACGAGCAGTACTTC

j_gene: TRBJ2-1
abundance: NA
v_gene: TRBV9
d_gene: TRBD2
CDR3aa: CASSVRGEGLGEQFF
CDR3nt: TGTGCCAGCAGCGTACGGGGGGAGGGCCTTGGTGAGCAGTTCTTC

j_gene: TRBJ1-1
abundance: NA
v_gene: TRBV29-1
d_gene: NA
CDR3aa: CSDTGNTEAFF
CDR3nt: TGCAGCGACACAGGGAACACTGAAGCTTTCTTT

j_gene: TRBJ2-3
abundance: NA
v_gene: TRBV7-9
d_gene: TRBD2
CDR3aa: CASSLVGTKTDTQYF
CDR3nt: TGTGCCAGCAGCTTAGTCGGGACTAAAACAGATACGCAGTATTTT

j_gene: TRBJ1-6
abundance: NA
v_gene: TRBV9
d_gene: NA
CDR3aa: CASSVGLTDSPLHF
CDR3nt: TGTGCCAGCAGCGTAGGTCTTACTGATTCACCCCTCCACTTT

j_gene: TRBJ2-1
abundance: NA
v_gene: TRBV28
d_gene: TRBD2
CDR3aa: CASSRKRGVLNEQFF
CDR3nt: TGTGCCAGCAGCCGTAAGCGGGGGGTTTTGAATGAGCAGTTCTTC

j_gene: TRBJ2-3
abundance: NA
v_gene: TRBV3-1/TRBV3-2
d_gene: NA
CDR3aa: CASSQVSGGRGTDTQYF
CDR3nt: TGTGCCAGCAGCCAAGTCTCCGGGGGGCGGGGCACAGATACGCAGTATTTT

j_gene: TRBJ2-2
abundance: NA
v_gene: TRBV19
d_gene: TRBD1
CDR3aa: CASSIRQGVDTGELFF
CDR3nt: TGTGCCAGTAGTATAAGACAGGGGGTGGACACCGGGGAGCTGTTTTTT

j_gene: TRBJ1-1
abundance: NA
v_gene: TRBV6-5
d_gene: NA
CDR3aa: CASSYQGRLAEAFF
CDR3nt: TGTGCCAGCAGTTACCAAGGTCGTCTAGCTGAAGCTTTCTTT

j_gene: TRBJ2-3
abundance: NA
v_gene: TRBV20-1
d_gene: TRBD1
CDR3aa: CSASEGAVDTQYF
CDR3nt: TGCAGTGCTAGTGAGGGGGCCGTAGATACGCAGTATTTT

j_gene: TRBJ2-7
abundance: NA
v_gene: TRBV6-5
d_gene: NA
CDR3aa: CASSYYAAPSSYEQYF
CDR3nt: TGTGCCAGCAGTTACTACGCGGCACCAAGCTCCTACGAGCAGTACTTC

j_gene: TRBJ2-7
abundance: NA
v_gene: TRBV21-1
d_gene: NA
CDR3aa: CASSAASTVCHEQYF
CDR3nt: TGTGCCAGCAGCGCCGCGTCGACAGTGTGCCACGAGCAGTACTTC

j_gene: TRBJ1-2
abundance: NA
v_gene: TRBV7-2
d_gene: NA
CDR3aa: CASSWSVWAGGYGYTF
CDR3nt: TGTGCCAGCAGCTGGTCGGTTTGGGCAGGAGGCTATGGCTACACCTTC

j_gene: TRBJ1-4
abundance: NA
v_gene: TRBV19
d_gene: TRBD1
CDR3aa: CASTGQSYEKLFF
CDR3nt: TGTGCCAGTACGGGACAGTCCTATGAAAAACTGTTTTTT

j_gene: TRBJ1-6
abundance: NA
v_gene: TRBV2
d_gene: NA
CDR3aa: CASRDSGTPSSYNSPLHF
CDR3nt: TGTGCCAGCAGAGATTCCGGGACACCGAGCTCCTATAATTCACCCCTCCACTTT

j_gene: TRBJ2-2
abundance: NA
v_gene: TRBV5-4
d_gene: TRBD1
CDR3aa: CASSLAQGATGELFF
CDR3nt: TGTGCCAGCAGCTTGGCGCAGGGGGCCACCGGGGAGCTGTTTTTT

j_gene: TRBJ1-1
abundance: once
v_gene: TRBV19
d_gene: TRBD1
CDR3aa: CASLTGGNTEAFF
CDR3nt: TGTGCCAGCTTGACAGGGGGGAACACTGAAGCTTTCTTT

j_gene: TRBJ2-5
abundance: NA
v_gene: TRBV28
d_gene: TRBD2
CDR3aa: CASSSSGGYQETQYF
CDR3nt: TGTGCCAGCAGTTCTAGCGGGGGGTACCAAGAGACCCAGTACTTC

j_gene: TRBJ1-2
abundance: NA
v_gene: TRBV4-1
d_gene: TRBD1
CDR3aa: CASSHRQGANYGYTF
CDR3nt: TGCGCCAGCAGCCACCGACAGGGAGCTAACTATGGCTACACCTTC

j_gene: TRBJ2-7
abundance: NA
v_gene: TRBV5-1
d_gene: TRBD1
CDR3aa: CASSLDPDRASEQYF
CDR3nt: TGCGCCAGCAGCTTGGACCCGGACAGGGCTAGCGAGCAGTACTTC

j_gene: TRBJ2-1
abundance: NA
v_gene: TRBV13
d_gene: NA
CDR3aa: CASSHLGLADNEQFF
CDR3nt: TGTGCCAGCAGCCACCTGGGCCTCGCTGACAATGAGCAGTTCTTC

j_gene: TRBJ1-5
abundance: NA
v_gene: TRBV7-6
d_gene: NA
CDR3aa: CASSPDGNQPQHF
CDR3nt: TGTGCCAGCAGCCCCGACGGGAATCAGCCCCAGCATTTT

j_gene: TRBJ2-3
abundance: NA
v_gene: TRBV21-1
d_gene: NA
CDR3aa: CASSLRRVTSGRPSTDTQYF
CDR3nt: TGTGCCAGCAGCCTACGACGTGTGACTAGCGGGAGGCCCAGCACAGATACGCAGTATTTT

j_gene: TRBJ2-2
abundance: NA
v_gene: TRBV24-1
d_gene: NA
CDR3aa: CATSDFVPPKRVTGELFF
CDR3nt: TGTGCCACCAGTGATTTTGTGCCCCCCAAAAGAGTCACCGGGGAGCTGTTTTTT

j_gene: TRBJ1-5
abundance: NA
v_gene: TRBV28
d_gene: NA
CDR3aa: CASSLLGGQPQHF
CDR3nt: TGTGCCAGCAGTTTACTCGGAGGTCAGCCCCAGCATTTT

j_gene: TRBJ1-4
abundance: NA
v_gene: TRBV4-3
d_gene: TRBD1
CDR3aa: CASSQGTGGFEKLFF
CDR3nt: TGCGCCAGCAGCCAAGGGACAGGGGGCTTTGAAAAACTGTTTTTT

j_gene: TRBJ2-1
abundance: once
v_gene: TRBV7-3
d_gene: NA
CDR3aa: CASRLAEYNEQFF
CDR3nt: TGTGCCAGCAGACTCGCCGAATACAATGAGCAGTTCTTC

j_gene: TRBJ2-2
abundance: few
v_gene: TRBV7-2
d_gene: NA
CDR3aa: CASSLEAEQTGELFF
CDR3nt: TGTGCCAGCAGCTTAGAAGCGGAACAAACGGGGGAGCTGTTTTTT

j_gene: TRBJ1-2
abundance: NA
v_gene: TRBV9
d_gene: NA
CDR3aa: CASSVGWGEPRSGYTF
CDR3nt: TGTGCCAGCAGCGTAGGGTGGGGGGAACCGAGGTCGGGCTACACCTTC

j_gene: TRBJ1-4
abundance: NA
v_gene: TRBV20-1
d_gene: NA
CDR3aa: CSAGDWVFF
CDR3nt: TGCAGTGCCGGTGACTGGGTGTTTTTT

j_gene: TRBJ1-1
abundance: NA
v_gene: TRBV2
d_gene: TRBD1
CDR3aa: CASSEQGAITEAFF
CDR3nt: TGTGCCAGCAGTGAGCAGGGGGCGATAACTGAAGCTTTCTTT

j_gene: TRBJ2-5
abundance: NA
v_gene: TRBV28
d_gene: TRBD1
CDR3aa: CASSLPGQGQETQYF
CDR3nt: TGTGCCAGCAGTCTTCCGGGACAGGGTCAAGAGACCCAGTACTTC

j_gene: TRBJ2-2
abundance: NA
v_gene: TRBV27
d_gene: TRBD2
CDR3aa: CASSLSTLAGSNTGELFF
CDR3nt: TGTGCCAGCAGTTTATCGACGTTAGCGGGATCGAACACCGGGGAGCTGTTTTTT

j_gene: TRBJ2-2
abundance: NA
v_gene: TRBV24-1
d_gene: NA
CDR3aa: CATLRPNTGELFF
CDR3nt: TGTGCCACCCTCAGGCCGAACACCGGGGAGCTGTTTTTT

j_gene: TRBJ1-2
abundance: NA
v_gene: TRBV4-3
d_gene: NA
CDR3aa: CASSQDWGSFGYTF
CDR3nt: TGCGCCAGCAGCCAAGATTGGGGCAGTTTCGGCTACACCTTC

j_gene: TRBJ2-2
abundance: NA
v_gene: TRBV9
d_gene: TRBD2
CDR3aa: CASSVGAGDWRMTGELFF
CDR3nt: TGTGCCAGCAGCGTAGGTGCGGGGGACTGGAGAATGACCGGGGAGCTGTTTTTT

j_gene: TRBJ1-2
abundance: NA
v_gene: TRBV3-1/TRBV3-2
d_gene: NA
CDR3aa: CASSQSLEYGYTF
CDR3nt: TGTGCCAGCAGCCAATCTCTAGAGTATGGCTACACCTTC

j_gene: TRBJ2-1
abundance: NA
v_gene: TRBV27
d_gene: NA
CDR3aa: CASSLLQGSTEQFF
CDR3nt: TGTGCCAGCAGTTTATTGCAGGGTAGCACTGAGCAGTTCTTC